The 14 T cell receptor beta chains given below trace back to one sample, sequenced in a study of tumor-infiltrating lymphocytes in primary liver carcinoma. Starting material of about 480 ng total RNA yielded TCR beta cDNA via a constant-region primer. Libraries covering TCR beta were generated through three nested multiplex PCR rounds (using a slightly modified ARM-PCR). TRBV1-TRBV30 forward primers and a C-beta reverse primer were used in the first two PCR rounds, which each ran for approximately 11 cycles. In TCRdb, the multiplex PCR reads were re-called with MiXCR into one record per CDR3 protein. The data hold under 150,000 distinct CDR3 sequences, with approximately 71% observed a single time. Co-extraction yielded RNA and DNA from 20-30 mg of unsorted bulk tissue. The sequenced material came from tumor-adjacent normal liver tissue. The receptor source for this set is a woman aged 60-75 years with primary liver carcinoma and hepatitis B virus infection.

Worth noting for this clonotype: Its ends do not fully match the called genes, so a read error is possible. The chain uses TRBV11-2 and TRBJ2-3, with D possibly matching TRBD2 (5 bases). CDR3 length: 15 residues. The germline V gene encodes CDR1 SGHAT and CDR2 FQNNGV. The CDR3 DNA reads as TGTGCCAGCAGCTTAATGCGGGTGGGCACAGATAAGCAGGATTTT. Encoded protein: CASSLMRVGTDKQDF.

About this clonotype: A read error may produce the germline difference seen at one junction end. CDR3 loop: CVSSYVTGTSGSTGELFF. CDR3 sequence (DNA): TGTGTCAGCAGCTACGTCACAGGGACTAGCGGGAGCACCGGGGAGCTGTTTTTT. V usage is TRBV7-9 and J usage is TRBJ2-2; 14 nucleotides align to TRBD2. Germline CDR1 SEHNR, CDR2 FQNEAQ (reference sequence). The CDR3 has 18 amino acids.

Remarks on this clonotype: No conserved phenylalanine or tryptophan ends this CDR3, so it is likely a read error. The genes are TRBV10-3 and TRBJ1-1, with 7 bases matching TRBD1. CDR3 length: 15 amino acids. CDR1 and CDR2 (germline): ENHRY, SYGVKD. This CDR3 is CVITRGTDMNTEAFS. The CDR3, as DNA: TGTGTCATCACGAGAGGGACAGATATGAACACTGAAGCTTTCTCT.

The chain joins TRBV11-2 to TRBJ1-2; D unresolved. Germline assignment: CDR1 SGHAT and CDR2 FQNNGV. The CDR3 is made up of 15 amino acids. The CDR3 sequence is CVISPLGFPGYGYTF. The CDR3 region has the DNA TGTGTCATCAGCCCCCTGGGATTCCCGGGCTATGGCTACACCTTC.

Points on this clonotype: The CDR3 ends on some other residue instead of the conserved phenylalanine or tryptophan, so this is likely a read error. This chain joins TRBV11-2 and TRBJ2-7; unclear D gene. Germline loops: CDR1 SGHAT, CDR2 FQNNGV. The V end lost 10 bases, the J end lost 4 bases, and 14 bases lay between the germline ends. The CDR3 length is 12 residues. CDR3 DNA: TGTGCCACCCATCCTCCAGAGTACGAGCAGTACCTC. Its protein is CATHPPEYEQYL.

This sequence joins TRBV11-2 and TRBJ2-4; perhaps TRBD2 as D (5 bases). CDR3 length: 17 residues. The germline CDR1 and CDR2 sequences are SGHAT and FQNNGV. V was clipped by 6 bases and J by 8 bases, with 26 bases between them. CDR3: CASSPGRLPSVRDIQYF. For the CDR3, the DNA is TGTGCCAGCAGTCCAGGCAGGCTACCAAGCGTGAGGGACATTCAGTACTTC.

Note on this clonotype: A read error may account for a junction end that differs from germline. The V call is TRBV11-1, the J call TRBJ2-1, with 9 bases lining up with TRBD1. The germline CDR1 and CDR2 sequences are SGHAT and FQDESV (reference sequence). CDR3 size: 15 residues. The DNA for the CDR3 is TGTACCAGCAGCTACCGGGACAGGGTCATCGGTGAGCAGTTCTTT. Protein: CTSSYRDRVIGEQFF. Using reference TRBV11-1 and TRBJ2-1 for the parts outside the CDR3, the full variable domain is EAEVAQSPRYKITEKSQAVAFWCDPISGHATLYWYRQILGQGPELLVQFQDESVVDDSQLPKDRFSAERLKGVDSTLKIQPAELGDSAMYLCTSSYRDRVIGEQFFGPGTRLTVL.

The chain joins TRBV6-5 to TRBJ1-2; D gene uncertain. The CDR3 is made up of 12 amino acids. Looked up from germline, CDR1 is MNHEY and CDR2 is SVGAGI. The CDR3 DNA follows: TGTACAAGCAGTGGAGTCAACTATGGCTACACCTTC. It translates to CTSSGVNYGYTF.

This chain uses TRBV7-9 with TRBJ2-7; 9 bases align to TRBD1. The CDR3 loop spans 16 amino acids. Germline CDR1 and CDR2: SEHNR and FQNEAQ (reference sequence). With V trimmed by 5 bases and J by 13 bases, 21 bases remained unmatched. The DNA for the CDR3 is TGTGCCAGCAGCCCCTGGGAACAGGGGGCGGAGTACGAACAATACTTC. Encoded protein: CASSPWEQGAEYEQYF. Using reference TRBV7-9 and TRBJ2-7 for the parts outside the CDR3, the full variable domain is DTGVSQNPRHKITKRGQNVTFRCDPISEHNRLYWYRQTLGQGPEFLTYFQNEAQLEKSRLLSDRFSAERPKGSFSTLEIQRTEQGDSAMYLCASSPWEQGAEYEQYFGPGTRLTVT.

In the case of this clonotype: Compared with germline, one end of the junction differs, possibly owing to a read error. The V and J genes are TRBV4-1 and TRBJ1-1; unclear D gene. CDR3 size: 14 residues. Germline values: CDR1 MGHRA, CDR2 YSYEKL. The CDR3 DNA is TGCGCCAACAGCCAAGGGCAATCGAACACTGAAGCTTCCTTT. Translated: CANSQGQSNTEASF.

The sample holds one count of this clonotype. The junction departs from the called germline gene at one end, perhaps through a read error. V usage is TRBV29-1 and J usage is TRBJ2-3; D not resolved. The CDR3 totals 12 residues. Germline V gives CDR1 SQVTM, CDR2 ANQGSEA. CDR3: CGVEQSTDTQYF. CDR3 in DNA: TGCGGCGTTGAGCAGAGCACAGATACACAGTATTTT.

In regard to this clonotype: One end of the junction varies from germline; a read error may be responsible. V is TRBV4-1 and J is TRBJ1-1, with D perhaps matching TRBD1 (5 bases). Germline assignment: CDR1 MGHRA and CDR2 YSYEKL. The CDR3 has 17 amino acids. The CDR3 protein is CASSQGGLRGMNTEAFF. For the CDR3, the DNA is TGCGCCAGCAGCCAAGGTGGGTTACGGGGCATGAACACTGAGGCTTTCTTT.

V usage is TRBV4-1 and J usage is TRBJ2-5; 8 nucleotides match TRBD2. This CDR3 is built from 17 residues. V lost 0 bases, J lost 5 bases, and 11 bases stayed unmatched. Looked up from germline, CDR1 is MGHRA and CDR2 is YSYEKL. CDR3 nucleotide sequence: TGCGCCAGCAGCCAAGAGGGATTAGCGGGGCTACAGGAGACCCAGTACTTC. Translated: CASSQEGLAGLQETQYF.

The CDR3 DNA follows: TGTGCCAGCAGTGAAGAGGCGAGAGGGAGGACTAGTGCCAAAAACATTCAGTACTTC. Translated, it gives CASSEEARGRTSAKNIQYF. J is TRBJ2-4 and V is TRBV6-1; TRBD2 matches 7 bases. The trim removed 1 base at V and 1 base at J, leaving 13 bases unmatched. Germline CDR1 and CDR2: MNHNS and SASEGT. The CDR3 runs to 19 residues.